This T cell receptor (beta chain) is drawn from a study of cytomegalovirus exposure and HLA in healthy donors. Study details: An early release of data contained approximately 80 million unique TCRs, which came from HLA-typed donors.

Primers included in the PCR were 60 Vbeta and 13 Jbeta primers. Assay used: immunoSEQ multiplex PCR; TCRdb lists only in-frame clones, some missing. Here the sample spans 200,000 or so clones, roughly 80% being singletons. Trimming shortened V by 0 bases and J by 0 bases, and 13 bases separated the two germline ends. CDR3 length: 17 residues. Germline V CDR1 and CDR2: SEHNR, FQNEAQ (reference sequence). A word on this clone: What it binds is unknown.

General study points: Analyzed later, most CMV-associated TCR beta chains appeared HLA-restricted. TCR beta V- and J-gene trimming was later associated with a missense DCLRE1C variant. Presence/absence analyses assumed roughly uniform sequencing depth across donors, which may not hold.

The origin of this receptor is a woman younger than 45 in good health and CMV-seropositive. Sequencing input: PBMCs. This chain links TRBV7-9 with TRBJ2-3; tentatively, D is TRBD2 (6 bases). The CDR3, as DNA: TGTGCCAGCAGCTTAGCGCTTCGGGGGTTTAGCACAGATACGCAGTATTTT. It specifies CASSLALRGFSTDTQYF.